This passage covers 15 T cell receptor beta chains from one sample sequenced in a study of blood T cell repertoires in COVID-19 (dated by TCRdb to 2020 to 2022). Libraries came from the immunoSEQ multiplex PCR assay. The clones in this table, taken by TCRdb from immuneACCESS, are in-frame only. Not every clone is retained; where verified, under half of the shortfall comes from an unresolved V gene, and the cause of the rest is unknown. The sample data list about 250,000 clones, and about 80% of these were observed just once. In total, the top ten clones hold around 3.4% of the sample. Sample: peripheral blood. The receptor set was obtained from an elderly woman with acute or convalescent COVID-19.

The rearrangement joins TRBV30 to TRBJ2-1; D gene unclear. Germline CDR1 reads GTSNPN; CDR2 reads SVGIG (reference sequence). The CDR3 consists of 18 residues. Trimming took 0 bases from V and 4 from J, leaving 22 bases between them. DNA for the CDR3: TGTGCCTGGAGTGTACTTGGGTGGGCAGCCTTTGAATACAATGAGCAGTTCTTC. Protein: CAWSVLGWAAFEYNEQFF.

This clone turned up a few times. The V call is TRBV24-1, the J call TRBJ1-6; 8 nucleotides line up with TRBD1. CDR3 size: 15 residues. CDR1 and CDR2 (germline): KGHDR, SFDVKD. V trimming: 1 base; J trimming: 5 bases; junction bases outside the gene matches: 0. Here the CDR3 DNA reads TGTGCCACCAGTGATTTACAGGGGGATAATTCACCCCTCCACTTT. Its translation: CATSDLQGDNSPLHF.

The chain has TRBV3-1 (or the pseudogene TRBV3-2) and TRBJ1-3; the match to TRBD1 covers 8 bases. Germline trimming cut 1 base from V and 2 bases from J; bases unmatched to any gene: 1. The CDR3 has 15 amino acids. Germline CDR1 and CDR2: LGHDT and YNNKEL (reference sequence). The CDR3 region has the DNA TGTGCCAGCAGCCAAGCAGGGGGCACTGGAAACACCATATATTTT. The encoded protein is CASSQAGGTGNTIYF.

The chain links TRBV5-6 to TRBJ2-7; D is unclear. CDR3 length equals 13 residues. CDR1 is SGHDT and CDR2 is YYEEEE in the germline V gene. Deletions cut 0 bases from V and 1 base from J, with 5 bases between. For the CDR3, the DNA is TGTGCCAGCAGCTTGGGGCAGTCCTACGAGCAGTACTTC. Amino acid sequence: CASSLGQSYEQYF.

V is TRBV10-3 and J is TRBJ2-1; D is uncertain. Germline V gene lookup returns CDR1 ENHRY and CDR2 SYGVKD. This CDR3 contains 16 residues. V was cut by 2 bases and J by 7 bases, with 18 bases left in between. The CDR3 is CAISEPLRLARNEQFF. The DNA for the CDR3 is TGTGCCATCAGTGAGCCCCTACGACTGGCGCGGAATGAGCAGTTCTTC.

The chain joins TRBV5-1 to TRBJ1-3; D is unresolved. The germline CDR1 and CDR2 sequences are SGHRS and YFSETQ. The CDR3 extends over 16 amino acids. V lost 4 bases, J lost 0 bases, and 14 bases lay in between. As DNA, the CDR3 is TGCGCCAGCAGCGCCGCTCCGGGAAACTCTGGAAACACCATATATTTT. This codes for CASSAAPGNSGNTIYF.

This sequence joins TRBV5-1 and TRBJ1-1; unclear D gene. Trimming took off 3 bases at V and 6 bases at J, with 12 bases between the two ends. Germline V lookup: CDR1 SGHRS, CDR2 YFSETQ. The CDR3 runs 13 residues. The CDR3 reads CASSSFRNAEAFF. The CDR3 DNA reads TGCGCCAGCAGCTCATTTAGAAACGCTGAAGCTTTCTTT.

As DNA, the CDR3 is TGCGCCAGCTCTCTAGCGGGGGTATACCAAGAGACCCAGTACTTC. Amino acid sequence: CASSLAGVYQETQYF. This sequence joins TRBV5-1 and TRBJ2-5, with 10 nucleotides matching TRBD2. The CDR3 spans 15 residues. CDR1 and CDR2 (germline): SGHRS, YFSETQ. J gave up 0 bases and V 7 bases, and 6 bases lay outside the gene matches.

Remarks on this clone: Other DNA sequences within the sample encode an identical CDR3. The genes are TRBV5-1 and TRBJ2-7; 7 nucleotides line up with TRBD2. Germline assignment: CDR1 SGHRS and CDR2 YFSETQ. This CDR3 comprises 14 residues. V dropped 4 bases and J dropped 0; count of bases not matched to a gene: 4. The CDR3 sequence: CASSPRGSSYEQYF. DNA of the CDR3: TGCGCCAGCAGCCCGCGGGGGAGCTCCTACGAGCAGTACTTC.

Concerning this clone itself: Other DNA sequences in the sample encode the same CDR3. This chain links TRBV3-1 (or the pseudogene TRBV3-2) with TRBJ1-2; D is unresolved. CDR1 and CDR2 from the germline V gene are LGHDT and YNNKEL (reference sequence). The CDR3 spans 17 residues. The V gene lost 4 bases and the J gene lost 4 bases, with 22 bases spanning the gap. The CDR3 protein is CASSPELRVFDRYGYTF. CDR3 DNA: TGTGCCAGCAGCCCAGAACTTCGGGTCTTCGATCGCTATGGCTACACCTTC.

The rearrangement uses TRBV27 and TRBJ2-5; 8 bases are a match to TRBD1. From germline, CDR1 is MNHEY and CDR2 SMNVEV (reference sequence). The CDR3 sequence is 14 residues long. With V trimmed by 5 bases and J by 6 bases, 8 bases remained unmatched. The CDR3 sequence: CASSRTGFDQTQYF. In DNA, the CDR3 is TGTGCCAGCAGTAGGACAGGGTTTGATCAGACCCAGTACTTC.

V usage is TRBV6-1 and J usage is TRBJ2-7, with 7 bases that match TRBD1. Germline CDR1 and CDR2: MNHNS and SASEGT. This CDR3 spans 12 amino acids. With 6 bases clipped from V and 7 bases from J, the junction kept 6 bases outside the gene matches. CDR3 bases: TGTGCCAGCAGATACGCACAGGGGGAGCAGTACTTC. Its protein is CASRYAQGEQYF.

A single count supports this clone. The V call is TRBV9, the J call TRBJ2-1, with D hard to call. CDR3 size: 12 residues. CDR1 and CDR2 from the germline V gene are SGDLS and YYNGEE. Trimming took 1 base from V and 7 from J, leaving 6 bases between them. CDR3 protein: CASSVSFNEQFF. The CDR3 DNA reads as TGTGCCAGCAGCGTATCCTTTAATGAGCAGTTCTTC.

This rearrangement joins TRBV2 to TRBJ1-5; D is unresolved. The germline V gene encodes CDR1 SNHLY and CDR2 FYNNEI. V was shortened by 4 bases and J by 5 bases, with 9 bases between the two germline ends. CDR3 length equals 13 residues. The CDR3 protein is CASSVGGYQPQHF. The CDR3 DNA reads as TGTGCCAGCAGTGTCGGAGGGTATCAGCCCCAGCATTTT.

V gene TRBV7-9 combines with J gene TRBJ2-7; 8 bases line up with TRBD1. This CDR3 has 14 amino acids. Per the germline V gene, CDR1 is SEHNR and CDR2 is FQNEAQ (reference sequence). Losses at the gene ends were 0 bases for V and 6 bases for J; bases not matched to a gene: 4. Written as DNA, the CDR3 is TGTGCCAGCAGCTTAGCCGGACAGGGTTCCGAGCAGTACTTC. This sequence encodes CASSLAGQGSEQYF.